The T cell receptor beta chain under discussion was sequenced for a study of immune evolution from preneoplasia to lung adenocarcinoma. About this clone itself: Its antigen is currently unknown.

CDR1 ENHRY and CDR2 SYGVKD come from the germline V gene. The CDR3 runs 12 residues. V lost 10 bases and J lost 4; bases outside the gene matches: 4. Study results and caveats: Normal lung had highest clonality; later lesions appeared denser, more diverse. Top clone frequencies peaked in normal lung, apparently declining through invasive adenocarcinoma.

Data came from immunoSEQ multiplex PCR; TCRdb stores just in-frame clones and leaves some out. The sample includes about 5,500 clones, roughly 83% of them seen just once. This sequence originates from a person aged 65-85 years with lung adenocarcinoma. This chain joins TRBV10-3 and TRBJ1-5; 7 positions match TRBD1. The sequenced sample was FFPE adjacent normal lung tissue. The CDR3: CATGTDNQPQHF. The CDR3 DNA reads as TGTGCCACCGGGACAGATAATCAGCCCCAGCATTTT.